The 24 T cell receptor beta chains given below trace back to one sample, sequenced in a study of a mutant IDH1 vaccine in newly diagnosed glioma. Their specific antigens are unknown. Data came from immunoSEQ multiplex PCR; TCRdb stores just in-frame clones and leaves some out. Of around 60,000 clones in the sample, roughly 79% were seen once. Stated time point: week 35, safety follow-up. In every dose of vaccine, 300 ug of mutant IDH1 20-mer peptide was given alongside topical imiquimod. Here the sequenced sample was PBMCs, taken from a glioma patient whose treatment included an IDH1 peptide vaccine. These receptors were collected from a man in his forties with glioma.

The V and J genes are TRBV7-6 and TRBJ2-5; tentatively, D is TRBD2 (6 bases). The CDR3 has 14 amino acids. V lost 5 bases and J 2 bases, leaving 12 bases between the germline ends. Germline CDR1 SGHVS, CDR2 FNYEAQ. CDR3 amino acids: CASSLGTPQETQYF. The DNA of the CDR3 is TGTGCCAGCAGCCTCGGGACTCCTCAAGAGACCCAGTACTTC.

The chain joins TRBV4-1 to TRBJ1-5; D is ambiguous. V gave up 0 bases and J gave up 4 bases, with 7 bases separating them. The CDR3 contains 14 residues. Germline V gene sequence: CDR1 MGHRA, CDR2 YSYEKL. CDR3 bases: TGCGCCAGCAGCCAAGATACCCCTAATCAGCCCCAGCATTTT. The encoded protein is CASSQDTPNQPQHF.

The chain combines TRBV7-2 with TRBJ2-2; D is unclear. CDR1 is SGHTA, CDR2 FQGNSA, per germline. V was trimmed by 4 bases and J by 0 bases, leaving 6 bases between them. CDR3 length: 14 residues. The DNA for the CDR3 is TGTGCCAGCAGCTCTAAAACGAACACCGGGGAGCTGTTTTTT. Protein product: CASSSKTNTGELFF.

The chain employs TRBV15 and TRBJ2-7, with D possibly being TRBD1 or TRBD2 (6 bases each). The length of the CDR3 is 13 residues. Germline V gives CDR1 LNHNV, CDR2 YYDKDF (reference sequence). V lost 4 bases and J 4 bases, leaving 11 bases between the germline ends. The CDR3 spells CATSKKGGYEQYF. The CDR3 nucleotides are TGTGCCACCAGCAAGAAAGGGGGGTACGAGCAGTACTTC. The whole variable domain, remainder taken from reference TRBV15 and TRBJ2-7, is DAMVIQNPRYQVTQFGKPVTLSCSQTLNHNVMYWYQQKSSQAPKLLFHYYDKDFNNEADTPDNFQSRRPNTSFCFLDIRSPGLGDTAMYLCATSKKGGYEQYFGPGTRLTVT.

The chain is built from TRBV7-9 and TRBJ2-4; D not certain. The CDR3 totals 12 residues. V was pared by 5 bases and J by 8 bases, with 10 bases between. Germline CDR1 SEHNR, CDR2 FQNEAQ (reference sequence). The CDR3 region has the DNA TGTGCCAGCAGCCGAGATGGAGACATTCAGTACTTC. As protein: CASSRDGDIQYF. Looking up the rest from reference TRBV7-9 and TRBJ2-4 gives the full variable domain: DTGVSQNPRHKITKRGQNVTFRCDPISEHNRLYWYRQTLGQGPEFLTYFQNEAQLEKSRLLSDRFSAERPKGSFSTLEIQRTEQGDSAMYLCASSRDGDIQYFGAGTRLSVL.

The chain recombines TRBV18 with TRBJ1-3, with 8 bases that match TRBD1. The trim removed 9 bases at V and 8 bases at J, leaving 9 bases unmatched. Germline-derived CDR1 and CDR2 are KGHSH and LQKENI. The CDR3 runs to 13 residues. CDR3 bases: TGTGCCAGTTCCCGGGACAGGCCAGACACCATATATTTT. This sequence encodes CASSRDRPDTIYF.

The rearrangement uses TRBV10-2 and TRBJ1-6; 7 nucleotides agree with TRBD1. CDR3 length equals 12 residues. V dropped 5 bases and J dropped 8; count of bases not matched to a gene: 0. Germline CDR1 reads WSHSY; CDR2 reads SAAADI. The CDR3 sequence: CASSTGDSPLHF. As DNA, the CDR3 is TGCGCCAGCAGTACAGGGGATTCACCCCTCCACTTT.

The genes are TRBV5-4 and TRBJ1-4, with TRBD1 as a possible D gene (6 bases). This CDR3 has 16 amino acids. Germline CDR1 is SGHNT and CDR2 is YYREEE (reference sequence). Trimming pared 0 bases from V and 4 bases from J, leaving 13 bases between. In nucleotides, the CDR3 is TGTGCCAGCAGCTTGGGGGCTACAGGGCTTAATGAAAAACTGTTTTTT. Its translation: CASSLGATGLNEKLFF.

The gene calls are TRBV28 and TRBJ1-2; 10 nucleotides line up with TRBD1. The CDR3 covers 15 residues. V was pared by 2 bases and J by 4 bases, with 4 bases of the junction left unmatched. The germline CDR1 and CDR2 sequences are MDHEN and SYDVKM. CDR3 sequence: CASSLATGGSYGYTF. The CDR3 nucleotides are TGTGCCAGCAGTTTAGCGACAGGGGGCAGCTATGGCTACACCTTC.

The V gene is TRBV4-2, the J gene TRBJ1-4; tentative D call: TRBD1 (6 bases). This CDR3 is built from 16 residues. With 4 bases removed from V and 4 bases from J, the gap between germline ends came to 16 bases. CDR1 is LGHNA and CDR2 is YNFKEQ in the germline V gene. CDR3 in amino acids: CASSRRSPGDNEKLFF. CDR3 coding DNA: TGTGCCAGCAGCCGAAGGTCCCCAGGGGATAATGAAAAACTGTTTTTT.

V usage is TRBV29-1 and J usage is TRBJ1-2; D is unresolved. The CDR3 has 16 residues. Trimming removed 2 bases from V and 0 bases from J, with 16 bases in between. Germline values: CDR1 SQVTM, CDR2 ANQGSEA. For the CDR3, the DNA is TGCAGCGTTGAACGGGTTAAGGGTCAACCTAACTATGGCTACACCTTC. Amino acids: CSVERVKGQPNYGYTF. Full variable domain (remainder filled in from reference TRBV29-1 and TRBJ1-2): SAVISQKPSRDICQRGTSLTIQCQVDSQVTMMFWYRQQPGQSLTLIATANQGSEATYESGFVIDKFPISRPNLTFSTLTVSNMSPEDSSIYLCSVERVKGQPNYGYTFGSGTRLTVV.

V and J are TRBV6-1 and TRBJ2-7; D is possibly TRBD2 (6 bases). The germline gives CDR1 MNHNS, CDR2 SASEGT. There are 17 residues in the CDR3. The V end lost 4 bases, the J end lost 2 bases, and 21 bases lay between the germline ends. The CDR3 nucleotides are TGTGCCAGCAGTGGGGCACTACCGGGACTTAAAGCCTACGAGCAGTACTTC. Encoded protein: CASSGALPGLKAYEQYF.

In this sample, this clone turned up a few times. The chain is built from TRBV19 and TRBJ1-2, with a weak D call TRBD1 (6 bases). Trimming stripped 7 bases from V and 4 bases from J, with 19 bases between. The germline CDR1 and CDR2 sequences are LNHDA and SQIVND (reference sequence). The CDR3 is made up of 15 amino acids. CDR3: CASILTPQGSYGYTF. The DNA of the CDR3 is TGTGCCAGTATTCTAACGCCTCAGGGGAGCTATGGCTACACCTTC. The full variable domain, rest sourced from reference TRBV19 and TRBJ1-2, is DGGITQSPKYLFRKEGQNVTLSCEQNLNHDAMYWYRQDPGQGLRLIYYSQIVNDFQKGDIAEGYSVSREKKESFPLTVTSAQKNPTAFYLCASILTPQGSYGYTFGSGTRLTVV.

The chain links TRBV5-6 to TRBJ1-3, with D unclear. The germline V and J ends were trimmed by 4 bases and 4 bases, with 21 bases remaining between them. This CDR3 has 17 residues. Germline V gene lookup returns CDR1 SGHDT and CDR2 YYEEEE. The CDR3: CASSIDMAAPPGNTIYF. CDR3 bases: TGTGCCAGCAGCATCGATATGGCGGCCCCTCCCGGAAACACCATATATTTT.

The chain employs TRBV6-5 and TRBJ2-7, with TRBD1 as a possible D gene (6 bases). The V and J ends lost 4 bases and 6 bases respectively, with 13 bases between them. This CDR3 is built from 13 residues. Germline V gene data show CDR1 as MNHEY and CDR2 as SVGAGI. CDR3 sequence (DNA): TGTGCCAGCAGTTTAACCGACAGGACCGAGCAGTACTTC. Its translation: CASSLTDRTEQYF.

The chain carries TRBV9 and TRBJ2-2; D uncertain. The CDR3 consists of 12 residues. V was cut by 2 bases and J by 5 bases, with 4 bases left in between. CDR1 and CDR2 from the germline V gene are SGDLS and YYNGEE. The CDR3 bases are TGTGCCAGCAGCGTGATAACCGGGGAGCTGTTTTTT. Encoded protein: CASSVITGELFF. The full variable domain, completed using reference TRBV9 and TRBJ2-2, is DSGVTQTPKHLITATGQRVTLRCSPRSGDLSVYWYQQSLDQGLQFLIQYYNGEERAKGNILERFSAQQFPDLHSELNLSSLELGDSALYFCASSVITGELFFGEGSRLTVL.

This clone was observed a handful of times. This sequence joins TRBV7-9 and TRBJ1-1; D not resolved. Trimming left V 4 bases short and J 5 bases short, with 14 bases between. The germline CDR1 and CDR2 sequences are SEHNR and FQNEAQ (reference sequence). This CDR3 has 14 residues. CDR3 sequence reads: CASSYEGLRTEAFF. CDR3 in DNA: TGTGCCAGCAGCTACGAAGGGTTAAGAACTGAAGCTTTCTTT.

The chain carries TRBV5-1 and TRBJ1-2; D uncertain. The CDR3 runs to 13 residues. From germline, CDR1 is SGHRS and CDR2 YFSETQ. Trimming took 0 bases from V and 8 from J, leaving 11 bases between them. The DNA for the CDR3 is TGCGCCAGCAGCTTGGTGCAGGCCATAGGCTACACCTTC. Amino acid sequence: CASSLVQAIGYTF. Full variable domain (missing parts from reference TRBV5-1 and TRBJ1-2): KAGVTQTPRYLIKTRGQQVTLSCSPISGHRSVSWYQQTPGQGLQFLFEYFSETQRNKGNFPGRFSGRQFSNSRSEMNVSTLELGDSALYLCASSLVQAIGYTFGSGTRLTVV.

The genes are TRBV15 and TRBJ1-2, with D hard to call. V was cut by 1 base and J by 4 bases, with 10 bases left in between. CDR1 is LNHNV and CDR2 is YYDKDF in the germline V gene (reference sequence). The CDR3 covers 14 residues. The CDR3, as DNA: TGTGCCACCAGCAGAGGAGACTCCGGCTATGGCTACACCTTC. Its translation: CATSRGDSGYGYTF.

This clone has only one observation. This chain uses TRBV7-9 with TRBJ2-5; 10 bases are shared with TRBD2. Germline lookup yields CDR1 SEHNR and CDR2 FQNEAQ (reference sequence). CDR3 length: 13 residues. V lost 7 bases and J lost 5; bases outside the gene matches: 4. CDR3: CASTQAGGETQYF. Here the CDR3 DNA reads TGTGCCAGCACCCAAGCGGGGGGGGAGACCCAGTACTTC.

The V gene is TRBV30, the J gene TRBJ2-2; TRBD2 aligns across 12 bases. The CDR3 spans 17 residues. Germline V lookup: CDR1 GTSNPN, CDR2 SVGIG (reference sequence). Trimming removed 5 bases from V and 5 bases from J; junction bases left unmatched: 12. CDR3 DNA: TGTGCCTGGTCCGAGGGGACTAGCGGGCTCAGGACCGGGGAGCTGTTTTTT. Protein: CAWSEGTSGLRTGELFF.

This chain connects TRBV19 to TRBJ1-2; D is uncertain. Germline V CDR1 and CDR2: LNHDA, SQIVND (reference sequence). This CDR3 region has 13 residues. The ends were cut back, 5 bases at V and 2 bases at J, with 9 bases in the middle. CDR3 loop: CASSEGGNYGYTF. The CDR3 bases are TGTGCCAGTAGTGAGGGAGGCAACTATGGCTACACCTTC.

The CDR3 here is CASSGFGPQDYGYTF. The CDR3 coding sequence is TGTGCCAGCAGTGGTTTTGGCCCGCAGGACTATGGCTACACCTTC. The chain links TRBV6-1 to TRBJ1-2; D not resolved. This CDR3 contains 15 residues. The germline V and J ends were trimmed by 4 bases and 3 bases, with 15 bases remaining between them. Germline CDR1 MNHNS, CDR2 SASEGT.

The V and J genes are TRBV6-5 and TRBJ2-1; 9 positions match TRBD2. The V and J ends lost 2 bases and 3 bases, in that order; junction bases with no gene match: 5. The V gene's germline CDR1 is MNHEY and CDR2 SVGAGI. The CDR3 loop spans 16 amino acids. In DNA form, the CDR3 reads TGTGCCAGCAGTTACGATAGCGGGAGCTTCTACAATGAGCAGTTCTTC. This translates into CASSYDSGSFYNEQFF.